The 29 T cell receptor beta chains listed next were all sequenced from one sample in a study of siplizumab effects on memory and regulatory T cells. The table came from immunoSEQ multiplex PCR; TCRdb's copy has only in-frame clones and leaves some out. The repertoire holds 70,000 to 100,000 clones, with 95% to 97% as singletons. The sample consisted of naive CD4+ T cells sorted from blood. Receptors originate from a human donor in good health.

The genes are TRBV4-1 and TRBJ1-1; D perhaps matches TRBD1 (5 bases). V lost 3 bases and J lost 5, with 16 bases in between. Germline V gives CDR1 MGHRA, CDR2 YSYEKL. This CDR3 has 15 residues. The CDR3 DNA follows: TGCGCCAGCAGCCACCCGGCTGGGGGGAGGACTGAAGCTTTCTTT. This gives the protein CASSHPAGGRTEAFF.

The V call is TRBV6-4, the J call TRBJ2-1, with 9 bases fitting TRBD2. Germline CDR1 MRHNA, CDR2 SNTAGT. Losses at the gene ends were 3 bases for V and 2 bases for J; bases not matched to a gene: 2. The CDR3 is 15 residues long. The CDR3, as DNA: TGTGCCAGCAGTGAAGCTAGCGGGACCTACAATGAGCAGTTCTTC. Its protein is CASSEASGTYNEQFF.

This chain joins TRBV18 and TRBJ1-5; no reliable D call. The V gene's germline CDR1 is KGHSH and CDR2 LQKENI. With 6 bases removed from V and 5 bases from J, the gap between germline ends came to 11 bases. The CDR3 runs 13 residues. The CDR3 DNA reads as TGTGCCAGCTCTTCGACGGAGGATCAGCCCCAGCATTTT. It codes for CASSSTEDQPQHF.

The V gene is TRBV18, the J gene TRBJ2-2, with D perhaps assigned TRBD1 or TRBD2 (5 bases each). This CDR3 region has 16 residues. V gave up 0 bases and J gave up 7 bases, with 15 bases separating them. The germline CDR1 and CDR2 sequences are KGHSH and LQKENI. The chain's CDR3 is CASSPPMGTANGELFF. Written as DNA, the CDR3 is TGTGCCAGCTCACCACCGATGGGGACGGCCAACGGGGAGCTGTTTTTT.

The gene calls are TRBV6-1 and TRBJ1-5; D possibly corresponds to TRBD1 (6 bases). V was pared by 6 bases and J by 6 bases, with 6 bases between. This CDR3 spans 11 amino acids. CDR1 and CDR2 (germline): MNHNS, SASEGT. CDR3 sequence reads: CASRGGQPQHF. CDR3 nucleotides: TGTGCCAGCAGAGGGGGTCAGCCCCAGCATTTT.

This clone was observed a single time. This rearrangement joins TRBV28 to TRBJ2-1; 9 bases line up with TRBD2. There are 14 residues in the CDR3. Germline values: CDR1 MDHEN, CDR2 SYDVKM. The junction had 10 bases not matched to a gene; V was cut back by 6 bases and J by 10 bases. Here the CDR3 reads CASREGGLAHEQFF. DNA for the CDR3: TGTGCCAGCAGAGAAGGGGGACTAGCTCACGAGCAGTTCTTC.

This chain joins TRBV5-1 and TRBJ2-7; D uncertain. Germline-derived CDR1 and CDR2 are SGHRS and YFSETQ. Trimming shortened V by 3 bases and J by 4 bases, and 8 bases separated the two germline ends. The CDR3 has 12 residues. CDR3 bases: TGCGCCAGCAGCTCGGATTTGTACGAGCAGTACTTC. Its protein product is CASSSDLYEQYF.

The chain combines TRBV19 with TRBJ2-2; TRBD1 is a possible D gene (6 bases). CDR3 length: 15 residues. The germline gives CDR1 LNHDA, CDR2 SQIVND (reference sequence). The germline V and J ends were trimmed by 1 base and 4 bases, with 10 bases remaining between them. CDR3 nucleotides: TGTGCCAGTAGTATAGTCAGGGGAATCACCGGGGAGCTGTTTTTT. Protein sequence: CASSIVRGITGELFF.

J is TRBJ2-7 and V is TRBV11-3, with D possibly being TRBD2 (5 bases). The germline V and J ends were trimmed by 1 base and 0 bases, with 7 bases remaining between them. The CDR3 totals 14 residues. Per the germline V gene, CDR1 is SGHNT and CDR2 is YENEEA. The CDR3 DNA reads as TGTGCCAGCAGCTTAGGCGGGCCCTCCTACGAGCAGTACTTC. The encoded protein is CASSLGGPSYEQYF.

The rearrangement joins TRBV6-6 to TRBJ2-5; D is perhaps TRBD1 or TRBD2 (5 bases each). This CDR3 contains 14 residues. Germline CDR1 reads MNHNY; CDR2 reads SVGAGI (reference sequence). Trimming cost V 7 bases and J 5 bases, with 17 bases left between them. The CDR3 coding sequence is TGTGCCAGCAAAGTTCGGTCTGGGGGTGAGACCCAGTACTTC. As protein: CASKVRSGGETQYF.

V and J are TRBV29-1 and TRBJ2-7, with 7 bases lining up with TRBD1. Germline CDR1 SQVTM, CDR2 ANQGSEA. The CDR3 sequence is 14 residues long. V was clipped by 6 bases and J by 2 bases; unmatched bases: 10. CDR3 sequence reads: CSVLLQGTAYEQYF. The CDR3 DNA sequence: TGCAGCGTCCTACTTCAGGGGACAGCCTACGAGCAGTACTTC.

CDR3 in DNA: TGTGCCAGCAGTTCTCCCGGCCGGAGTGGAGGGCAGTTCTTC. Its translation: CASSSPGRSGGQFF. The chain has TRBV28 and TRBJ2-1, with D tentatively TRBD2 (5 bases). The germline V gene encodes CDR1 MDHEN and CDR2 SYDVKM. The CDR3 covers 14 residues. V lost 4 bases and J 12 bases, leaving 19 bases between the germline ends.

The rearrangement uses TRBV19 and TRBJ1-2; the match to TRBD1 covers 9 bases. Looked up from germline, CDR1 is LNHDA and CDR2 is SQIVND (reference sequence). CDR3 size: 18 residues. The V gene end was trimmed by 7 bases and the J gene end by 2 bases; junction bases not matched to a gene: 17. This chain's CDR3 is CASTSGTGKLNGNYGYTF. DNA of the CDR3: TGTGCCAGTACCTCCGGGACAGGGAAATTGAATGGGAACTATGGCTACACCTTC.

The V and J genes are TRBV6-1 and TRBJ2-3, with D hard to call. The V end was cut by 8 bases, the J end by 5 bases, with 17 bases between. CDR1 is MNHNS and CDR2 is SASEGT in the germline V gene. The CDR3 covers 14 residues. The CDR3 region has the DNA TGTGCCAGCTGGGGTGGTGGGATGGGAGATACGCAGTATTTT. Its translation: CASWGGGMGDTQYF.

The chain joins TRBV9 to TRBJ1-1; D remains ambiguous. The CDR3 runs to 13 residues. The V gene's germline CDR1 is SGDLS and CDR2 YYNGEE. V was clipped by 3 bases and J by 3 bases, with 9 bases between them. The CDR3 reads CASSALWYTEAFF. As DNA, the CDR3 is TGTGCCAGCAGCGCCCTATGGTACACTGAAGCTTTCTTT.

The V and J genes are TRBV5-1 and TRBJ1-1, with no clear D. The V gene's germline CDR1 is SGHRS and CDR2 YFSETQ. The ends were cut back, 0 bases at V and 4 bases at J, with 13 bases in the middle. There are 15 residues in the CDR3. CDR3 in amino acids: CASSLEQLKVTEAFF. In DNA form, the CDR3 reads TGCGCCAGCAGCTTGGAGCAGCTAAAGGTCACTGAAGCTTTCTTT.

The chain carries TRBV10-3 and TRBJ2-2; D is tentatively TRBD1 or TRBD2 (5 bases each). Germline-derived CDR1 and CDR2 are ENHRY and SYGVKD. The CDR3 contains 14 residues. V was cut by 5 bases and J by 4 bases, with 11 bases left in between. The CDR3 reads CAISPPGPTGELFF. Here the CDR3 DNA reads TGTGCCATCAGTCCACCGGGACCCACCGGGGAGCTGTTTTTT.

The chain uses TRBV5-1 and TRBJ2-7; D is undetermined. V dropped 0 bases and J dropped 4 bases, with 8 bases sitting between them. This CDR3 region has 13 residues. Per the germline V gene, CDR1 is SGHRS and CDR2 is YFSETQ. CDR3 amino acids: CASSLGSLYEQYF. CDR3 DNA: TGCGCCAGCAGCTTGGGGTCGCTTTACGAGCAGTACTTC.

V gene TRBV5-1 combines with J gene TRBJ2-7; D is unclear. CDR3 size: 15 residues. The germline CDR1 and CDR2 sequences are SGHRS and YFSETQ. V was clipped by 4 bases and J by 5 bases, with 19 bases between them. In nucleotides, the CDR3 is TGCGCCAGCAGCACCTTTGGTGGAGACTGGGACGAGCAGTACTTC. Translation gives CASSTFGGDWDEQYF.

The chain has TRBV6-5 and TRBJ1-2, with 7 nucleotides matching TRBD1. Per germline, CDR1 MNHEY and CDR2 SVGAGI. This CDR3 spans 14 amino acids. V dropped 6 bases and J dropped 3; count of bases not matched to a gene: 7. The CDR3 sequence is CASSLGGGDYGYTF. The CDR3 nucleotides read TGTGCCAGCAGCCTAGGGGGCGGTGACTATGGCTACACCTTC.

The J gene is TRBJ2-1, the V gene TRBV4-3; D is unresolved. The length of the CDR3 is 16 residues. The V end lost 0 bases, the J end lost 0 bases, and 9 bases lay between the germline ends. Germline CDR1 and CDR2: LGHNA and YSLEER. In DNA, the CDR3 is TGCGCCAGCAGCCAAGATGGTGTCAGCTCCTACAATGAGCAGTTCTTC. This translates into CASSQDGVSSYNEQFF.

This sequence joins TRBV5-6 and TRBJ2-5, with D uncertain. CDR1 SGHDT and CDR2 YYEEEE come from the germline V gene. The V end lost 0 bases, the J end lost 2 bases, and 8 bases lay between the germline ends. CDR3 length equals 14 residues. CDR3 coding DNA: TGTGCCAGCAGCTTGGGGAAGGTACAAGAGACCCAGTACTTC. It encodes CASSLGKVQETQYF.

The genes are TRBV5-1 and TRBJ1-6; no clear D gene. The CDR3 covers 14 residues. Trimming shortened V by 1 base and J by 9 bases, and 11 bases separated the two germline ends. In germline, CDR1 is SGHRS, CDR2 YFSETQ. The CDR3 reads CASSLSGWGSPLHF. The CDR3 DNA reads as TGCGCCAGCAGCTTGAGTGGGTGGGGTTCACCCCTCCACTTT.

This chain connects TRBV18 to TRBJ2-6; D unclear. CDR3 length equals 16 residues. Deletions cut 2 bases from V and 2 bases from J, with 10 bases between. Germline V lookup: CDR1 KGHSH, CDR2 LQKENI. CDR3 DNA: TGTGCCAGCTCACCAAACGCAGGCCCTGGGGCCAACGTCCTGACTTTC. Amino acid sequence: CASSPNAGPGANVLTF.

This chain uses TRBV5-6 with TRBJ2-7; the D is unclear. CDR3 length equals 14 residues. Trimming pared 4 bases from V and 4 bases from J, leaving 15 bases between. CDR1 and CDR2 (germline): SGHDT, YYEEEE. The CDR3 region is CASSPAVGLYEQYF. DNA of the CDR3: TGTGCCAGCAGCCCTGCGGTGGGTCTATACGAGCAGTACTTC.

This sequence joins TRBV5-4 and TRBJ2-1, with D perhaps TRBD2 (5 bases). The CDR3 has 13 amino acids. Germline CDR1 and CDR2: SGHNT and YYREEE (reference sequence). Trimming stripped 4 bases from V and 7 bases from J, with 12 bases between. In nucleotides, the CDR3 is TGTGCCAGCAGCATTGGACTTAGTAATGAGCAGTTCTTC. Residues: CASSIGLSNEQFF.

CDR3 region: CASSQERFRETQYF. The CDR3, as DNA: TGCGCCAGCAGCCAAGAGAGGTTTCGAGAGACCCAGTACTTC. The chain carries TRBV4-1 and TRBJ2-5; D is unclear. CDR1 and CDR2 (germline): MGHRA, YSYEKL. The CDR3 has 14 residues. V lost 0 bases and J 4 bases, leaving 9 bases between the germline ends.

This clone was seen once. The chain carries TRBV5-1 and TRBJ2-7; TRBD1 aligns across 9 bases. The trim removed 3 bases at V and 5 bases at J, leaving 9 bases unmatched. CDR1 SGHRS and CDR2 YFSETQ come from the germline V gene. This CDR3 has 15 residues. In DNA form, the CDR3 reads TGCGCCAGCAGCTCGGGACAGGGAAGTAGCAACGAGCAGTACTTC. Translation: CASSSGQGSSNEQYF.

The chain couples TRBV7-2 to TRBJ1-3; 9 nucleotides agree with TRBD1. Germline CDR1 is SGHTA and CDR2 is FQGNSA. Unmatched junction bases numbered 11, after V lost 4 bases and J lost 7 bases. This CDR3 region has 16 residues. The CDR3 DNA reads TGTGCCAGCAGCTCCAGACCTCTACAGGGGGCCAACACCATATATTTT. It translates to CASSSRPLQGANTIYF.